Listed below are T cell receptor beta chains from one sample, sequenced in a study of CD8+ T cells in alopecia areata. This table comes from immunoSEQ multiplex PCR, and its TCRdb copy is limited to in-frame clones, with some not included. Seen here are roughly 40,000 clones, more than 50% observed once, and the top ten hold more than 1.5%. The sample was CD4+ Tregs sorted from blood. These receptors were taken from a human donor with alopecia areata. Both conserved end residues are part of each CDR3. Fields, in order: clone size, CDR3 length, D gene, J gene, V gene, CDR3 DNA, CDR3 protein. A D gene is named only where the DNA matches it firmly. Where a row states a size, it is once, few, many or the class of an expanded clone; other rows omit it.

NA | 16 | NA | TRBJ1-6 | TRBV7-2 | TGTGCCAGCAGCTTAGTGGCTACAGAAAATAATTCACCCCTCCACTTT | CASSLVATENNSPLHF
NA | 14 | NA | TRBJ2-1 | TRBV7-2 | TGTGCCAGCAGCTTAACCGGGGGATGGAATGAGCAGTTCTTC | CASSLTGGWNEQFF
NA | 15 | TRBD1 | TRBJ1-5 | TRBV28 | TGTGCCAGCAGTTTATTGGGACAGATCAATCAGCCCCAGCATTTT | CASSLLGQINQPQHF
NA | 14 | TRBD1 | TRBJ2-7 | TRBV5-5 | TGTGCCAGCAGCCGGGACAGGGGCGCCTACGAGCAGTACTTC | CASSRDRGAYEQYF
NA | 18 | NA | TRBJ1-4 | TRBV27 | TGTGCCAGCAGTTACCGCGGGGGGGCTTGGGGCAATTATGAAAAACTGTTTTTT | CASSYRGGAWGNYEKLFF
NA | 12 | TRBD2 | TRBJ2-5 | TRBV2 | TGTGCCAGCGGTGGGGGGGTCGAGACCCAGTACTTC | CASGGGVETQYF
once | 18 | NA | TRBJ2-7 | TRBV7-2 | TGTGCCAGCAGCTTACAGTCCGGTGCGGCCACATTCTACTACGAGCAGTACTTC | CASSLQSGAATFYYEQYF
NA | 18 | TRBD2 | TRBJ2-7 | TRBV5-1 | TGCGCCAGCAGCTTGTGGATTAGCGGGAGGTTACCCCCTGACGAGCAGTACTTC | CASSLWISGRLPPDEQYF
NA | 12 | NA | TRBJ1-1 | TRBV19 | TGTGCCAGTACGGGGGTACGCACTGAAGCTTTCTTT | CASTGVRTEAFF
few | 14 | TRBD2 | TRBJ2-4 | TRBV28 | TGTGCCAGCACCCCGGGAGGAACCAAAAACATTCAGTACTTC | CASTPGGTKNIQYF
NA | 13 | NA | TRBJ1-5 | TRBV6-4 | TGTGCCAGCAGTGCAGGGGTTGATCAGCCCCAGCATTTT | CASSAGVDQPQHF
NA | 14 | NA | TRBJ1-6 | TRBV6-4 | TGTGCCAGCAGTGACAACAGCTGGAATTCACCCCTCCACTTT | CASSDNSWNSPLHF
few | 15 | TRBD1 | TRBJ2-3 | TRBV7-2 | TGTGCCAGCAGCTTATCTAGGGGGCCCACAGATACGCAGTATTTT | CASSLSRGPTDTQYF
NA | 15 | NA | TRBJ1-3 | TRBV7-9 | TGTGCCAGCAGCTTACAGGGCGGCTCTGGAAACACCATATATTTT | CASSLQGGSGNTIYF
NA | 15 | NA | TRBJ2-1 | TRBV9 | TGTGCCAGCAGCGTTTTGGGGGCGTCTTACAATGAGCAGTTCTTC | CASSVLGASYNEQFF
NA | 18 | TRBD1 | TRBJ1-2 | TRBV6-7 | TGTGCCAGCAGTTCCCGCGACAGGGGAATCGGGGTTAACTATGGCTACACCTTC | CASSSRDRGIGVNYGYTF
NA | 14 | NA | TRBJ1-2 | TRBV19 | TGTGCCAGTAGACCGGGGGGAACGGGCTATGGCTACACCTTC | CASRPGGTGYGYTF
few | 16 | TRBD2 | TRBJ2-7 | TRBV7-3 | TGTGCCAGCAGCTTAGGGTCGGCGGGAGGATCCTACGAGCAGTACTTC | CASSLGSAGGSYEQYF
NA | 15 | TRBD2 | TRBJ2-1 | TRBV15 | TGTGCCACCAGCAGAACTAGCGGGAGTATTGATGAGCAGTTCTTC | CATSRTSGSIDEQFF
few | 14 | NA | TRBJ2-1 | TRBV19 | TGTGCCAGTAGTATTGAGTCTAGGATCCATGAGCAGTTCTTC | CASSIESRIHEQFF
once | 18 | TRBD2 | TRBJ2-1 | TRBV7-9 | TGTGCCAGCAGCTTACTAGCGGGTCTCAAGGGGTCCTACAATGAGCAGTTCTTC | CASSLLAGLKGSYNEQFF
few | 15 | NA | TRBJ2-1 | TRBV5-1 | TGCGCCAGCAGCTTGGTGCAGGGTTCCTACAATGAGCAGTTCTTC | CASSLVQGSYNEQFF
few | 17 | TRBD1 | TRBJ2-2 | TRBV11-2 | TGTGCCAGCAGCTTATCGCCCACAGGGGGATGGGCCGGGGAGCTGTTTTTT | CASSLSPTGGWAGELFF
NA | 13 | NA | TRBJ1-5 | TRBV19 | TGTGCCAGTAGTATGGGAGGCGGTCAGCCCCAGCATTTT | CASSMGGGQPQHF
once | 15 | NA | TRBJ1-2 | TRBV11-2 | TGTGCCAGCAGCTTAGATCCAGGGCTCTCCGGCGGCTACACCTTC | CASSLDPGLSGGYTF
NA | 16 | NA | TRBJ1-2 | TRBV28 | TGTGCCAGCAGTTCCCTAACGGGTATTCCGGGCTATGGCTACACCTTC | CASSSLTGIPGYGYTF
NA | 12 | NA | TRBJ2-2 | TRBV28 | TGTGCCAGCAGTCGATTTGGCTGGGAGCTGTTTTTT | CASSRFGWELFF
few | 13 | NA | TRBJ2-1 | TRBV29-1 | TGCAGCGTTGAAGACAGGGTAATTGTTGAGCAGTTCTTC | CSVEDRVIVEQFF
once | 15 | TRBD2 | TRBJ2-1 | TRBV27 | TGTGCCAGCAGTCGTAGCGGGAGGTCCTACAATGAGCAGTTCTTC | CASSRSGRSYNEQFF
few | 15 | NA | TRBJ2-3 | TRBV29-1 | TGCAGCGTTGAAGAGATTAGCGTACTAACAGATACGCAGTATTTT | CSVEEISVLTDTQYF
NA | 11 | NA | TRBJ1-1 | TRBV5-1 | TGCGCCAGCAGCTTTAATGAGGAAGCTTTCTTT | CASSFNEEAFF
few | 16 | TRBD2 | TRBJ2-2 | TRBV7-2 | TGTGCCAGCAGCCGATTCGGGGGGAGTAACACCGGGGAGCTGTTTTTT | CASSRFGGSNTGELFF
NA | 15 | NA | TRBJ1-6 | TRBV7-8 | TGTGCCAGCAGCTTAGAGGGGAATAATAATTCACCCCTCCACTTT | CASSLEGNNNSPLHF
NA | 14 | NA | TRBJ2-7 | TRBV5-1 | TGCGCCAGCAGCGTGGTAACTTCCTCCTACGAGCAGTACTTC | CASSVVTSSYEQYF
few | 16 | NA | TRBJ2-1 | TRBV9 | TGTGCCAGCAGCTATCCAGGCGGCAACGTCTACAATGAGCAGTTCTTC | CASSYPGGNVYNEQFF
NA | 15 | NA | TRBJ2-2 | TRBV9 | TGTGCCAGCAGCGAGGTGGGGCGGAACACCGGGGAGCTGTTTTTT | CASSEVGRNTGELFF
NA | 15 | NA | TRBJ1-1 | TRBV4-3 | TGCGCCAGCAGCCAAGTTTGGGCGGGGCGGACTGAAGCTTTCTTT | CASSQVWAGRTEAFF
medium-sized | 14 | NA | TRBJ1-6 | TRBV7-9 | TGTGCCAGCAGCTTATTTGTGGATTCTTCACCCCTCCACTTT | CASSLFVDSSPLHF